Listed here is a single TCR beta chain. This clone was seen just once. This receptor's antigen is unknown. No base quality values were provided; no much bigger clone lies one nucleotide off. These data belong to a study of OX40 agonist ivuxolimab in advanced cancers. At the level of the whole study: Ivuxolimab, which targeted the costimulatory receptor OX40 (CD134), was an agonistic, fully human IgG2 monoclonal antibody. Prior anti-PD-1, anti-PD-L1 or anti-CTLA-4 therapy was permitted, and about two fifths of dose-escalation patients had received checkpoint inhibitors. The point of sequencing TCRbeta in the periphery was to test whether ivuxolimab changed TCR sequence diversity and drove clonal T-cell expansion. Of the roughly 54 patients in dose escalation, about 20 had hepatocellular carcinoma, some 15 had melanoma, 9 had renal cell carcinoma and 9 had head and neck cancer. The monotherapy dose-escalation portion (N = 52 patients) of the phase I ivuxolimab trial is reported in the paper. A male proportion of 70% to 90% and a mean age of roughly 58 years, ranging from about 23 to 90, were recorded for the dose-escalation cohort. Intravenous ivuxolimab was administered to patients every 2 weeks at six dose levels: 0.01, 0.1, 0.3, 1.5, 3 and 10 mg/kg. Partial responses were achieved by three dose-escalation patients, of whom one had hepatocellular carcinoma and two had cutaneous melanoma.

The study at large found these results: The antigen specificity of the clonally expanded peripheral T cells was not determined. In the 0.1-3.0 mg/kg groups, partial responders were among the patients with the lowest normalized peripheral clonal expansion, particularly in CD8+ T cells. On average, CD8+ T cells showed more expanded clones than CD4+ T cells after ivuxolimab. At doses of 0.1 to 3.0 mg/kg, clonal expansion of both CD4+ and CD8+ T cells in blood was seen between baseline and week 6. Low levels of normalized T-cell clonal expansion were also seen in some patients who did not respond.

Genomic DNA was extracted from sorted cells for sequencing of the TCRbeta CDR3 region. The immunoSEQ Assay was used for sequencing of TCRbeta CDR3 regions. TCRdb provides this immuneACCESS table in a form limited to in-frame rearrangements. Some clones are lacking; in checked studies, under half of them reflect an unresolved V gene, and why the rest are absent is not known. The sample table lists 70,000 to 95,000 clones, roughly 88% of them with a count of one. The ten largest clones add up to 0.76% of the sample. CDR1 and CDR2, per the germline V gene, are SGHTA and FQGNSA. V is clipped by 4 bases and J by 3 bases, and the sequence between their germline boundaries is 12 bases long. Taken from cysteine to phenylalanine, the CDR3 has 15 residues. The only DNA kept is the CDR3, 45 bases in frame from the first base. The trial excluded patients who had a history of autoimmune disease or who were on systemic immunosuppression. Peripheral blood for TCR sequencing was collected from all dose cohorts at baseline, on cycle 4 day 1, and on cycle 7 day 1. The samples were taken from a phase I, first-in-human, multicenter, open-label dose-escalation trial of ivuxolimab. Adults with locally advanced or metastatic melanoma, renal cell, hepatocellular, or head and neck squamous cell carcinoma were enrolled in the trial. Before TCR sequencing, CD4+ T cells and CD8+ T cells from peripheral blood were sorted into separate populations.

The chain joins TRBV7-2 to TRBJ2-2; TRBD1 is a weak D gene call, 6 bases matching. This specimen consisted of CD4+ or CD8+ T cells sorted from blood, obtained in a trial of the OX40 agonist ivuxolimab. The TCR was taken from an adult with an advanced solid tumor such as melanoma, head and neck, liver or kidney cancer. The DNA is TGTGCCAGCAGCTCCTTGCCAGGGGACACCGGGGAGCTGTTTTTT. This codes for CASSSLPGDTGELFF.